A selection of T cell receptor beta chains follows, all from one sample in a study of cytomegalovirus exposure and HLA in healthy donors. Only in-frame clones appear in the TCRdb table, and some are missing; sequencing was by immunoSEQ multiplex PCR. Of approximately 100,000 clones listed, roughly 78% were seen once; the top ten hold more than 3%. The sequenced sample was PBMCs. These receptors all come from a woman aged 35 to 49 in good health and CMV-seronegative. CDR3s include the opening cysteine and the closing phenylalanine or tryptophan. D genes are given only for firm matches. Clone size, where shown, is once, few, many, or a class for clones that have expanded.

TRBJ2-4,NA,NA,TRBV30,TGTGCCTGGAGGAGAGAAAACATTCAGTACTTC,CAWRRENIQYF
TRBJ2-3,NA,TRBD2,TRBV7-2,TGTGCCAGCAGCTCCCTAGCGGGGGGCACAGATACGCAGTATTTT,CASSSLAGGTDTQYF
TRBJ2-1,NA,NA,TRBV25-1,TGTGCCAGCAGTGACTCGGGAGAATATACTGATGAGCAGTTCTTC,CASSDSGEYTDEQFF
TRBJ2-2,NA,NA,TRBV19,TGTGCCAGTAGTATGCTTACTCTCCAGGGGCCCGGGGAGCTGTTTTTT,CASSMLTLQGPGELFF
TRBJ1-5,NA,NA,TRBV19,TGTGCCACTGACTTTGGCCGACAGTTAGAGCCCCAGCATTTT,CATDFGRQLEPQHF
TRBJ1-1,NA,TRBD1,TRBV6-1,TGTGCCAGCAGCCGGGACAGGAACACTGAAGCTTTCTTT,CASSRDRNTEAFF
TRBJ1-1,NA,NA,TRBV29-1,TGCAGCGCTGGGCCACAGGTGAACACTGAAGCTTTCTTT,CSAGPQVNTEAFF
TRBJ2-7,NA,NA,TRBV2,TGTGCCAGCAGCTCGACAGTCTCCTACGAGCAGTACTTC,CASSSTVSYEQYF
TRBJ1-2,NA,TRBD1,TRBV5-1,TGCGCCAGCAGCTTGCTCAGGGGACAGGGGCATGGCTACACCTTC,CASSLLRGQGHGYTF
TRBJ2-4,few,NA,TRBV11-2,TGTGCCAGCAGCTTTAGCTGGGCCAAAAACATTCAGTACTTC,CASSFSWAKNIQYF
TRBJ1-5,NA,NA,TRBV6-4,TGTGCCAGCAGTGAGGCAGGTGGGTGGCCCCAGCATTTT,CASSEAGGWPQHF
TRBJ2-1,NA,TRBD2,TRBV7-9,TGTTCCAGCAGCACCTGGACTAGCGGGAGGTCTGATGAGCAGTTCTTC,CSSSTWTSGRSDEQFF
TRBJ2-3,NA,NA,TRBV7-9,TGTGCCAGCAGCTCGACTAGAGCTCCAGATACGCAGTATTTT,CASSSTRAPDTQYF
TRBJ1-1,NA,NA,TRBV28,TGTGCCAGCAGTTTATTTCAGGGGTTGGCTTTCTTT,CASSLFQGLAFF
TRBJ1-4,NA,NA,TRBV30,TGTGCCTGGGGACAGCTTAATGAAAAACTGTTTTTT,CAWGQLNEKLFF
TRBJ1-2,once,NA,TRBV28,TGTGCCAGCAGTTTGGGCCGCGCACGCTATGGCTACACCTTC,CASSLGRARYGYTF
TRBJ2-5,NA,TRBD2,TRBV4-3,TGCGCCAGCAGCCGAGGTAGCGGGGGGGGCCCAGAGACCCAGTACTTC,CASSRGSGGGPETQYF
TRBJ2-1,NA,NA,TRBV5-1,TGCGCCAGCAGCTTGGATCGGGGGGCTGAGCAGTTCTTC,CASSLDRGAEQFF
TRBJ1-1,few,NA,TRBV5-6,TGTGCCAGCAGCCCCGCCGGGATATTCATGAACACTGAAGCTTTCTTT,CASSPAGIFMNTEAFF
TRBJ1-1,few,NA,TRBV28,TGTGCCAGCAGTTCCTCTGCCTGGCCTGAAGCTTTCTTT,CASSSSAWPEAFF
TRBJ1-6,NA,NA,TRBV2,TGTGCCAGCGGTGCAACCTATAATTCACCCCTCCACTTT,CASGATYNSPLHF
TRBJ1-2,once,TRBD1,TRBV28,TGTGCCAGCAGTACAGGGGGCTCTAACTATGGCTACACCTTC,CASSTGGSNYGYTF
TRBJ2-4,NA,NA,TRBV10-1,TGCGCCAGCGCCCCCGCGGGCGCCAAAAACATTCAGTACTTC,CASAPAGAKNIQYF
TRBJ1-3,NA,NA,TRBV7-2,TGTGCCAGCAGCCCAGGGACTGGAAACACCATATATTTT,CASSPGTGNTIYF
TRBJ2-1,NA,NA,TRBV4-3,TGCGCCAGCAGCCAAGCCGCAGCGGGTCCCAGCTCCTACAATGAGCAGTTCTTC,CASSQAAAGPSSYNEQFF
TRBJ2-7,NA,NA,TRBV11-2,TGTGCCAGCAGCTCCGACAGACTTACCTACGAGCAGTACTTC,CASSSDRLTYEQYF
TRBJ2-7,NA,NA,TRBV11-2,TGTGCCAGCAGCTCCCCGGGCTACGAGCAGTACTTC,CASSSPGYEQYF